What follows is one T cell receptor (beta chain) and its context. The V end was cut by 1 base, the J end by 2 bases, with 11 bases between. This CDR3 is built from 16 residues. Germline CDR1 is LNHNV and CDR2 is YYDKDF (reference sequence). Time point given: pre-sensitization, week 0. Treatment given: therapeutic diphenylcyclopropenone sensitization with weekly scalp DPC. Via MiXCR, TCRdb re-called the RACE reads, giving one row per CDR3 protein. This sample yields 99,000 or so distinct CDR3 sequences, of which roughly a tenth are seen a single time; under 4% belongs to the top ten. This sample was included in a study of human T cells and chemical hapten exposure.

Sequenced here: whole blood, sampled in connection with sensitization to the hapten diphenylcyclopropenone (DPC). The chain carries TRBV15 and TRBJ2-2; no clear D. The source of this sequence is a woman aged 55-69 years with alopecia areata. Some clones in this sample may be carry-over from other donors' samples. The CDR3 nucleotides are TGTGCCACCAGCAGAGCCCCGGGTGCAAACACCGGGGAGCTGTTTTTT. It codes for CATSRAPGANTGELFF.